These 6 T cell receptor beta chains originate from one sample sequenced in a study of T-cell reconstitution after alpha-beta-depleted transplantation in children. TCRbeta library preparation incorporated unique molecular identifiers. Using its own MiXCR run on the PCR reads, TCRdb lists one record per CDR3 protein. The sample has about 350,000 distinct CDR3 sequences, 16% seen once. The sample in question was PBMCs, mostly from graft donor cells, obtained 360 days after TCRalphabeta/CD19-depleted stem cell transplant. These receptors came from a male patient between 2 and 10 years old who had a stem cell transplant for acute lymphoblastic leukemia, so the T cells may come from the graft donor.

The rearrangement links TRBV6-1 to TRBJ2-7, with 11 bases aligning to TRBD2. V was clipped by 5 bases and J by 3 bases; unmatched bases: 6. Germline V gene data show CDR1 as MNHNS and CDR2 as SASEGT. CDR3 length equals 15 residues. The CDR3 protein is CASSRGLADFYEQYF. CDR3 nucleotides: TGTGCCAGCAGTAGGGGACTAGCGGATTTCTACGAGCAGTACTTC.

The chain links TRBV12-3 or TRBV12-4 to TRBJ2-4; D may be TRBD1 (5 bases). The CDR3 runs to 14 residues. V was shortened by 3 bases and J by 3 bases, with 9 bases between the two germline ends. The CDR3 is CASSFQGGKNIQYF. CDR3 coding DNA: TGTGCCAGCAGTTTTCAGGGCGGCAAAAACATTCAGTACTTC.

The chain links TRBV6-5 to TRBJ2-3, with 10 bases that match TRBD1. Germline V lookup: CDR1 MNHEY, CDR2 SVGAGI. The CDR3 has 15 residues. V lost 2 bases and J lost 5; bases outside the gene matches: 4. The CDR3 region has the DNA TGTGCCAGCAGTTACACCGGGACAGGGGAAGATACGCAGTATTTT. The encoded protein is CASSYTGTGEDTQYF.

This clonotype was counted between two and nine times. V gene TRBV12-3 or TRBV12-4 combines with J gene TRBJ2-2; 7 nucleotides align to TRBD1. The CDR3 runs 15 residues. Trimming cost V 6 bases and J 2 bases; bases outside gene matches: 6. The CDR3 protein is CASRLGQTNTGELFF. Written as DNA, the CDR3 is TGTGCCAGCAGATTGGGACAGACCAACACCGGGGAGCTGTTTTTT.

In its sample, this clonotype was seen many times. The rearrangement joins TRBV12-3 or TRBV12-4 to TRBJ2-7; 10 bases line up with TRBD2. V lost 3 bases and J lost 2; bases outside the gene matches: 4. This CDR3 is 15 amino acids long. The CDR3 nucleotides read TGTGCCAGCAGTTTGGGACTAGCGCTAACCTACGAGCAGTACTTC. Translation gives CASSLGLALTYEQYF.

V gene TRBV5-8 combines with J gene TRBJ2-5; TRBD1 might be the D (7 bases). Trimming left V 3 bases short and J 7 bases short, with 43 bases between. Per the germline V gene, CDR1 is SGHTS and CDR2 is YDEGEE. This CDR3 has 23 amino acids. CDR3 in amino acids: CASSWGLGAWPLTGRFEEVTQYF. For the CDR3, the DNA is TGTGCCAGCAGCTGGGGCCTGGGGGCTTGGCCTTTGACAGGGAGGTTCGAAGAGGTGACCCAGTACTTC.